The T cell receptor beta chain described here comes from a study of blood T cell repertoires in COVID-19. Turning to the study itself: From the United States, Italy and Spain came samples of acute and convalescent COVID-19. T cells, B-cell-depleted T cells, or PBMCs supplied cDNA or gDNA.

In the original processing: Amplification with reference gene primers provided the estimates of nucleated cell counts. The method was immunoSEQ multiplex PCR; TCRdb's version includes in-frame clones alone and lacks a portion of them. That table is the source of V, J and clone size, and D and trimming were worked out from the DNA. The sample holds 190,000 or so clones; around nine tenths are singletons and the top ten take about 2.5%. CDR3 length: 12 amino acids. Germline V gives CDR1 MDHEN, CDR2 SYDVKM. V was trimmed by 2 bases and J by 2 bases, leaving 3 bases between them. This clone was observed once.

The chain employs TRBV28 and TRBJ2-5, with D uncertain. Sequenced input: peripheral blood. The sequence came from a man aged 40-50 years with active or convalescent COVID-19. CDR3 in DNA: TGTGCCAGCAGTTTACAGCAAGAGACCCAGTACTTC. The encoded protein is CASSLQQETQYF.